The rows below give T cell receptor beta chains drawn from one sample of a study of T cell responses to AZD1222 COVID-19 vaccine. The data were produced by immunoSEQ multiplex PCR, yet TCRdb's version contains in-frame clones alone and is incomplete. Found here are around 65,000 clones, 76% of them singletons; the top ten hold around 15%. The specimen was peripheral blood, collected on day 0 of AZD1222 vaccination. The receptors were sampled from an adult in good health. Each CDR3 is given with its conserved first and last residue. The order of the fields is J gene, V gene, D gene, clone size, CDR3 protein, CDR3 DNA. The D gene is left open where the match is weak. The size entry is marked missing in some rows and otherwise reads once, few, many or a size class.

>TRBJ2-3|TRBV3-1/TRBV3-2|TRBD2|-
CASRTAGGPTDTQYF
TGTGCCAGCAGGACAGCGGGGGGGCCCACAGATACGCAGTATTTT
>TRBJ1-4|TRBV2|-|few
CASTRGERAEKLFF
TGTGCCAGCACAAGGGGAGAACGGGCTGAAAAACTGTTTTTT
>TRBJ1-2|TRBV27|-|-
CASSRGGPDGYTF
TGTGCCAGCTCCCGGGGGGGGCCGGATGGCTACACCTTC
>TRBJ1-2|TRBV19|-|-
CASSPVQGYGYTF
TGTGCCAGTAGTCCTGTACAGGGTTATGGCTACACCTTC
>TRBJ2-3|TRBV9|TRBD2|-
CASSVGAGGTDTQYF
TGTGCCAGCAGCGTAGGAGCGGGGGGTACAGATACGCAGTATTTT
>TRBJ2-1|TRBV5-6|-|-
CASSLISVEQFF
TGTGCCAGCAGCTTGATTTCGGTTGAGCAGTTCTTC
>TRBJ2-3|TRBV7-6|TRBD2|-
CASSFWTSGLTDTQYF
TGTGCCAGCAGCTTCTGGACTAGCGGTCTCACAGATACGCAGTATTTT
>TRBJ1-4|TRBV5-5|-|-
CASSTWRAGANEKLFF
TGTGCCAGCAGCACTTGGAGGGCAGGAGCTAATGAAAAACTGTTTTTT
>TRBJ1-1|TRBV6-5|TRBD1|-
CASSLQGNEAFF
TGTGCCAGCAGTTTACAGGGGAATGAAGCTTTCTTT
>TRBJ2-5|TRBV10-3|-|-
CAISDGGGKQETQYF
TGTGCCATCAGTGATGGCGGGGGCAAACAAGAGACCCAGTACTTC
>TRBJ1-3|TRBV18|-|-
CASSPRQVSSGNTIYF
TGTGCCAGCTCACCAAGACAGGTCAGCTCTGGAAACACCATATATTTT
>TRBJ2-3|TRBV10-3|TRBD2|few
CATVAGSEVYF
TGTGCCACCGTAGCGGGGTCGGAGGTGTATTTT
>TRBJ1-2|TRBV29-1|-|once
CSVHDSNYGYTF
TGCAGCGTTCACGACAGCAACTATGGCTACACCTTC
>TRBJ2-2|TRBV28|TRBD1|-
CASLETGVSGELFF
TGTGCCAGCTTGGAGACAGGGGTTTCCGGGGAGCTGTTTTTT
>TRBJ2-1|TRBV29-1|-|-
CSVEPPLGSSYNEQFF
TGCAGCGTTGAGCCTCCGTTGGGGAGCTCCTACAATGAGCAGTTCTTC
>TRBJ1-1|TRBV5-1|-|-
CASSPRGFATEAFF
TGCGCCAGCAGCCCCAGAGGGTTTGCCACTGAAGCTTTCTTT
>TRBJ2-1|TRBV2|-|-
CASKEEGAYNEQFF
TGTGCCAGCAAGGAGGAGGGGGCCTACAATGAGCAGTTCTTC
>TRBJ2-2|TRBV6-2/TRBV6-3|TRBD2|-
CASSYGTSPGELFF
TGTGCCAGCAGTTATGGGACTAGCCCCGGGGAGCTGTTTTTT
>TRBJ2-3|TRBV13|-|-
CASSLEGADTQYF
TGTGCCAGCAGCTTAGAGGGGGCAGATACGCAGTATTTT
>TRBJ1-2|TRBV30|-|few
CAWSVGENGYTF
TGTGCCTGGAGTGTTGGCGAAAATGGCTACACCTTC
>TRBJ2-1|TRBV30|-|-
CAWSVLGNEQFF
TGTGCCTGGAGTGTATTGGGGAATGAGCAGTTCTTC
>TRBJ1-4|TRBV27|TRBD1|-
CASSLGTGVGEKLFF
TGTGCCAGCAGTCTGGGGACAGGGGTAGGAGAAAAACTGTTTTTT
>TRBJ2-3|TRBV10-3|-|-
CAISGPESSRGPSTDTQYF
TGTGCCATCAGTGGGCCAGAGTCCTCGCGGGGGCCTAGCACAGATACGCAGTATTTT
>TRBJ1-5|TRBV5-8|-|-
CASSLGGLSNQPQHF
TGTGCCAGCAGCCTCGGGGGGCTTAGCAATCAGCCCCAGCATTTT
>TRBJ1-1|TRBV5-4|-|-
CASRGLGTEAFF
TGTGCCAGCAGGGGGTTGGGCACTGAAGCTTTCTTT
>TRBJ1-1|TRBV7-9|TRBD1|-
CASSLIRDRVNTEAFF
TGTGCCAGCAGCTTAATCCGGGACAGGGTAAACACTGAAGCTTTCTTT
>TRBJ1-6|TRBV5-8|-|few
CASSFSGTGPSPLHF
TGTGCCAGCAGCTTCTCTGGTACAGGGCCTTCACCCCTCCACTTT
>TRBJ1-2|TRBV30|TRBD1|-
CAWSVTGATGYTF
TGTGCCTGGAGCGTGACAGGGGCCACTGGCTACACCTTC
>TRBJ1-5|TRBV7-8|TRBD1|few
CASSLAPDRDSNQPQHF
TGTGCCAGCAGCTTAGCCCCCGACAGGGATAGCAATCAGCCCCAGCATTTT
>TRBJ2-1|TRBV6-5|-|-
CASSRGPLNEQFF
TGTGCCAGCAGCCGGGGACCCTTAAATGAGCAGTTCTTC
>TRBJ2-7|TRBV13|TRBD2|few
CASSPGLAGSMYEQYF
TGTGCCAGCAGCCCGGGACTAGCGGGGAGCATGTACGAGCAGTACTTC